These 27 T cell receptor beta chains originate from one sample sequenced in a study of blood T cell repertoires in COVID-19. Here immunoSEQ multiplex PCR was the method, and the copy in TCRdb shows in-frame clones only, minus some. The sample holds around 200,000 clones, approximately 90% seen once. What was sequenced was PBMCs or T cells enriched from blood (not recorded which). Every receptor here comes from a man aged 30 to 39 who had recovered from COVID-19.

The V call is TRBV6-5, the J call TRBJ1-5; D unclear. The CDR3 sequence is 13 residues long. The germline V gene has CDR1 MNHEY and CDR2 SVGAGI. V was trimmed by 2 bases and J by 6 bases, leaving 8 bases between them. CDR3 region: CASSYDPGQPQHF. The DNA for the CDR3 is TGTGCCAGCAGTTACGATCCGGGTCAGCCCCAGCATTTT.

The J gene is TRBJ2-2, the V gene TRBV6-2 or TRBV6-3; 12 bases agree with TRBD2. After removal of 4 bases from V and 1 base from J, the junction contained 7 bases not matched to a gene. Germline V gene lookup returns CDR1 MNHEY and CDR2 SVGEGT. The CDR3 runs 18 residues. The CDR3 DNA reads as TGTGCCAGCAGTTGGACTAGCGGGGACCTAATGAACACCGGGGAGCTGTTTTTT. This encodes CASSWTSGDLMNTGELFF.

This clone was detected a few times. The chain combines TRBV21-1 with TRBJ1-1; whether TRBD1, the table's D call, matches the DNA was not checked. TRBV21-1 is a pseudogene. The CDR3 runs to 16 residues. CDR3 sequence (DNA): TGTGCCAGCAGCAAAGCGGACAGGGACATGAACACTGAAGCTTTCTTT. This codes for CASSKADRDMNTEAFF.

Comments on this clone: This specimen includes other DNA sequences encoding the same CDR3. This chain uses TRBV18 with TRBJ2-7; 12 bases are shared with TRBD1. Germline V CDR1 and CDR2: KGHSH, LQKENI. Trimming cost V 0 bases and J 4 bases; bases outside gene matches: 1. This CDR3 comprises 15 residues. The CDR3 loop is CASSPPGQGAYEQYF. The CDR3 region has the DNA TGTGCCAGCTCACCACCGGGACAGGGGGCATACGAGCAGTACTTC.

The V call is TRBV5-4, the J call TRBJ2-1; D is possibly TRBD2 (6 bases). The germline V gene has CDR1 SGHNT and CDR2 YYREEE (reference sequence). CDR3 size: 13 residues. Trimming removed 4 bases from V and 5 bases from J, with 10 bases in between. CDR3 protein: CASSMGLNNEQFF. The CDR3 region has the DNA TGTGCCAGCAGCATGGGACTGAACAATGAGCAGTTCTTC.

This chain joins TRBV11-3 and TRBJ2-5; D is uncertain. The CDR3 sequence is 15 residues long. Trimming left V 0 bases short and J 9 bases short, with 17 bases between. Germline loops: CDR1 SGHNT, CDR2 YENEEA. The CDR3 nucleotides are TGTGCCAGCAGCTTAGATGGGCACCAGGCTGGGTCCCAGTACTTC. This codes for CASSLDGHQAGSQYF.

CDR3 residues: CASSTGGISGNTIYF. For the CDR3, the DNA is TGTGCCAGCAGCACCGGAGGCATCTCTGGAAACACCATATATTTT. This chain links TRBV7-2 with TRBJ1-3; no clear D gene. Trimming took off 5 bases at V and 0 bases at J, with 11 bases between the two ends. Germline lookup yields CDR1 SGHTA and CDR2 FQGNSA. This CDR3 is built from 15 residues.

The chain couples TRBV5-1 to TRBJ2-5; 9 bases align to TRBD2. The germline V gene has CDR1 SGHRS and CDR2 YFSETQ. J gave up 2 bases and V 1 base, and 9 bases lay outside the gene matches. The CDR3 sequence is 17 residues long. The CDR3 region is CASSLLGLSGGQETQYF. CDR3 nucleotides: TGCGCCAGCAGCTTGTTAGGACTAAGCGGGGGGCAAGAGACCCAGTACTTC.

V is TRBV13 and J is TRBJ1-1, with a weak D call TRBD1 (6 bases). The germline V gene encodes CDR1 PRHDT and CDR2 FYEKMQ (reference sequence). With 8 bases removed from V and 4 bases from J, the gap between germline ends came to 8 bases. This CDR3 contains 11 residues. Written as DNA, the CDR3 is TGTGCCAGCGCAGGGGTCACTGAAGCTTTCTTT. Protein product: CASAGVTEAFF.

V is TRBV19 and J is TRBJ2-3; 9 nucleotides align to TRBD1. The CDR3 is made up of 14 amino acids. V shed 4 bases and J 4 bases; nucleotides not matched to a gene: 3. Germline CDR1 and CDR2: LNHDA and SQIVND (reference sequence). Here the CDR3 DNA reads TGTGCCAGTAGTAGGGGACAGGGTTCAGATACGCAGTATTTT. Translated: CASSRGQGSDTQYF. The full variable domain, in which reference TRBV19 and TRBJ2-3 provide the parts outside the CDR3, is DGGITQSPKYLFRKEGQNVTLSCEQNLNHDAMYWYRQDPGQGLRLIYYSQIVNDFQKGDIAEGYSVSREKKESFPLTVTSAQKNPTAFYLCASSRGQGSDTQYFGPGTRLTVL.

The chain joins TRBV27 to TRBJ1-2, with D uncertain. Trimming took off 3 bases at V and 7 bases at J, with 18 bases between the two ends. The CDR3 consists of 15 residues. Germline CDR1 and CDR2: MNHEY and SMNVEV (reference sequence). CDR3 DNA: TGTGCCAGCAGTTTGAGGAGGGAAGGGTTCGGTGGCTACACCTTC. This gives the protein CASSLRREGFGGYTF.

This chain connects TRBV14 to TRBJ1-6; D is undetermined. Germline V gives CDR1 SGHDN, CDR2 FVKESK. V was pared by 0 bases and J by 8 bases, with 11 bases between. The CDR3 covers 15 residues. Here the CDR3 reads CASSQDSSLYSPLHF. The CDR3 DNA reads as TGTGCCAGCAGCCAAGATAGCAGTTTGTATTCACCCCTCCACTTT.

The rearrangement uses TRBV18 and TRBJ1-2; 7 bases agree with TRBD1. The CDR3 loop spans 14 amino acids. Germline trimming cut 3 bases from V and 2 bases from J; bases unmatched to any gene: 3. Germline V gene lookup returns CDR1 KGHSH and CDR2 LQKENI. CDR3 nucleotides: TGTGCCAGCTCACCGAGGGACAGAAACTATGGCTACACCTTC. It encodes CASSPRDRNYGYTF. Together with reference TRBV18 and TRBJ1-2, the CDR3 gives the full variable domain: NAGVMQNPRHLVRRRGQEARLRCSPMKGHSHVYWYRQLPEEGLKFMVYLQKENIIDESGMPKERFSAEFPKEGPSILRIQQVVRGDSAAYFCASSPRDRNYGYTFGSGTRLTVV.

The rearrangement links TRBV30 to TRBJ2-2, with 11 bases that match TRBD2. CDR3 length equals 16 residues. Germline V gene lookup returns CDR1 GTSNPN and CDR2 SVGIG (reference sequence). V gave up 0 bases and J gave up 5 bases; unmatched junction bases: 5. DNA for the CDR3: TGTGCCTGGAGTGTAACGGTAGCGGGAGGGACCGGGGAGCTGTTTTTT. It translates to CAWSVTVAGGTGELFF.

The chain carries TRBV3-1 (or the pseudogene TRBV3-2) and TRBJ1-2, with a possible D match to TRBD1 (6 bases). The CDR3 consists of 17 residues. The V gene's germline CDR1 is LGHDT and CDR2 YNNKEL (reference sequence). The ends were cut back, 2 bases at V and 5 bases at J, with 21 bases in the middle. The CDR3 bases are TGTGCCAGCAGCCAAACCCTCGGCCAGGGGTTAATTTATGGCTACACCTTC. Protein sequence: CASSQTLGQGLIYGYTF.

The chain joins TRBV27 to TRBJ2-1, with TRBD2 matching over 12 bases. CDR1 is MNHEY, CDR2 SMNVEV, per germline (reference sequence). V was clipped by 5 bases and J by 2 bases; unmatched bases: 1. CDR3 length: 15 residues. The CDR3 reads CASSTSGGPYNEQFF. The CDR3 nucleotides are TGTGCCAGCAGTACTAGCGGGGGGCCCTACAATGAGCAGTTCTTC.

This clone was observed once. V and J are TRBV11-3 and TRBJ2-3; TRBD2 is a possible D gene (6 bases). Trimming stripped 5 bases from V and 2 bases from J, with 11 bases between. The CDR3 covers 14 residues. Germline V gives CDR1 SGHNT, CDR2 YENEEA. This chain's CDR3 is CASSTGTFTDTQYF. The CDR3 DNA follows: TGTGCCAGCAGCACGGGGACTTTCACAGATACGCAGTATTTT.

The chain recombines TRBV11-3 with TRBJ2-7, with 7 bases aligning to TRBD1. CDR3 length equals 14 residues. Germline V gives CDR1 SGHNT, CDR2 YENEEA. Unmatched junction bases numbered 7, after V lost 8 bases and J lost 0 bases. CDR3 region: CASSQGPLSYEQYF. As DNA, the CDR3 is TGTGCCAGCTCACAGGGGCCTCTCTCCTACGAGCAGTACTTC.

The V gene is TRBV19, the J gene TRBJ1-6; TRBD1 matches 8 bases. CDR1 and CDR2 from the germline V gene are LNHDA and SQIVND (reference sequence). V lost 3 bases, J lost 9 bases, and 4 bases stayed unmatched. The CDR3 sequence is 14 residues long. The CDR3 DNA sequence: TGTGCCAGTAGTATGGACAGGGATCGTTCACCCCTCCACTTT. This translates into CASSMDRDRSPLHF. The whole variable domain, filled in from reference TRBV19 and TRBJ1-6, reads DGGITQSPKYLFRKEGQNVTLSCEQNLNHDAMYWYRQDPGQGLRLIYYSQIVNDFQKGDIAEGYSVSREKKESFPLTVTSAQKNPTAFYLCASSMDRDRSPLHFGNGTRLTVT.

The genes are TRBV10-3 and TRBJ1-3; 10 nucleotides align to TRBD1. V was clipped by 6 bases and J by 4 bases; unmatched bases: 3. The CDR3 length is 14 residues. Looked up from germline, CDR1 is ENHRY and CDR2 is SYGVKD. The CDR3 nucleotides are TGTGCCATCAGACCGGGACAGGGGGGAAACACCATATATTTT. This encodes CAIRPGQGGNTIYF.

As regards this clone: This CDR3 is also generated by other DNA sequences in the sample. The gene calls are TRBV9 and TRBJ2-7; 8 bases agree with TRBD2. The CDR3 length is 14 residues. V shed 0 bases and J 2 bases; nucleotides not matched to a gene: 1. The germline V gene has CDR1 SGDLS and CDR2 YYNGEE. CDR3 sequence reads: CASSVGGGTYEQYF. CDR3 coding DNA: TGTGCCAGCAGCGTAGGCGGGGGGACCTACGAGCAGTACTTC.

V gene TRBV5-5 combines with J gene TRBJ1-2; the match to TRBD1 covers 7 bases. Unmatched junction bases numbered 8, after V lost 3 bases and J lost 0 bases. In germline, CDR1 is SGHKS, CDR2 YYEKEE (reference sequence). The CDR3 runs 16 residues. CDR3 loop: CASSSRGTVPNYGYTF. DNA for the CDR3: TGTGCCAGCAGCTCGAGAGGGACAGTGCCTAACTATGGCTACACCTTC.

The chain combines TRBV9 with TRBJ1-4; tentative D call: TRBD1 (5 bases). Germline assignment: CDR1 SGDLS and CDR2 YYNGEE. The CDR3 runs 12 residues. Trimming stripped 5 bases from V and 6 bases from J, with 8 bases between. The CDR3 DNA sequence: TGTGCCAGCAGTGAAGGGGATGAAAAACTGTTTTTT. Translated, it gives CASSEGDEKLFF.

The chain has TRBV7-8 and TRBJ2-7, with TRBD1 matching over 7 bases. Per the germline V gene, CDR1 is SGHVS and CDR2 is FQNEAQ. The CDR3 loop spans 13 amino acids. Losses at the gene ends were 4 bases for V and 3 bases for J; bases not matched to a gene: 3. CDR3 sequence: CASSYRDSYEQYF. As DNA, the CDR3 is TGTGCCAGCAGCTACCGGGACAGCTACGAGCAGTACTTC.

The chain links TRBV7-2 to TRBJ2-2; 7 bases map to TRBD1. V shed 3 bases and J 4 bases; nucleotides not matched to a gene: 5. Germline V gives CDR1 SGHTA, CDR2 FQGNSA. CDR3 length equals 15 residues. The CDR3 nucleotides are TGTGCCAGCAGCTTTCAGGGGGAACCCACCGGGGAGCTGTTTTTT. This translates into CASSFQGEPTGELFF.

CDR3 bases: TGTGCCAGCAGCCCTAGTGGGCTTTTAGCGGGAGGGGAGACCCAGTACTTC. Its translation: CASSPSGLLAGGETQYF. The chain employs TRBV5-4 and TRBJ2-5; 11 bases map to TRBD2. There are 17 residues in the CDR3. The trim removed 4 bases at V and 5 bases at J, leaving 13 bases unmatched. Germline V lookup: CDR1 SGHNT, CDR2 YYREEE (reference sequence). Looking up the rest from reference TRBV5-4 and TRBJ2-5 gives the full variable domain: ETGVTQSPTHLIKTRGQQVTLRCSSQSGHNTVSWYQQALGQGPQFIFQYYREEENGRGNFPPRFSGLQFPNYSSELNVNALELDDSALYLCASSPSGLLAGGETQYFGPGTRLLVL.

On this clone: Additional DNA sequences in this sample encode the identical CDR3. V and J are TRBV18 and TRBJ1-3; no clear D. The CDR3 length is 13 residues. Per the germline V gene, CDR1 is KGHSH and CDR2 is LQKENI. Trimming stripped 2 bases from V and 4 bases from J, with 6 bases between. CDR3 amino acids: CASSPSSGNTIYF. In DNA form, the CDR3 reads TGTGCCAGCTCACCATCTTCCGGAAACACCATATATTTT.